The next 5 T cell receptor beta chains were all read from a single sample in a study of technical replicates of blood from a handful of donors. Data came from immunoSEQ multiplex PCR; TCRdb stores just in-frame clones and leaves some out. Here the sample spans about 80,000 clones, around 86% being singletons. The sample consisted of PBMCs. These receptors were obtained from a human donor in good health. Some clones in this sample may be carry-over from other donors' samples.

The J gene is TRBJ2-2, the V gene TRBV30, with 8 bases lining up with TRBD1. J was trimmed by 5 bases and V by 5 bases; bases with no gene match: 7. This CDR3 has 14 residues. Germline V gene sequence: CDR1 GTSNPN, CDR2 SVGIG (reference sequence). The CDR3 here is CAWEQGARTGELFF. The CDR3 DNA reads TGTGCCTGGGAGCAGGGGGCGAGGACCGGGGAGCTGTTTTTT.

The rearrangement uses TRBV12-5 and TRBJ2-7; 10 bases match TRBD1. The CDR3 extends over 16 amino acids. The germline V gene encodes CDR1 LGHNT and CDR2 FRNRAP. Trimming removed 0 bases from V and 6 bases from J; junction bases left unmatched: 8. The CDR3 DNA reads as TGTGCTAGTGGTTTGGTAGAGTCGGACAGGGGGAGCGAGCAGTACTTC. Its translation is CASGLVESDRGSEQYF.

This clone was seen once. The chain uses TRBV6-6 and TRBJ2-7; 9 nucleotides agree with TRBD1. J was trimmed by 1 base and V by 2 bases; bases with no gene match: 3. There are 15 residues in the CDR3. Germline values: CDR1 MNHNY, CDR2 SVGAGI (reference sequence). CDR3: CASSYGGQGSYEQYF. In DNA form, the CDR3 reads TGTGCCAGCAGTTACGGGGGACAGGGTTCCTACGAGCAGTACTTC.

The CDR3 loop is CASSPYRTGGSTNTEAFF. CDR3 nucleotide sequence: TGTGCCAGCTCACCCTACCGGACAGGGGGCTCGACGAACACTGAAGCTTTCTTT. The V gene is TRBV18, the J gene TRBJ1-1; 11 bases line up with TRBD1. J was trimmed by 1 base and V by 3 bases; bases with no gene match: 10. The germline V gene has CDR1 KGHSH and CDR2 LQKENI. CDR3 length equals 18 residues.

This sequence joins TRBV2 and TRBJ2-1; D is possibly TRBD2 (6 bases). The V end was cut by 7 bases, the J end by 4 bases, with 11 bases between. The germline V gene has CDR1 SNHLY and CDR2 FYNNEI. The CDR3 length is 13 residues. The CDR3 region is CASTSGWYNEQFF. The DNA of the CDR3 is TGTGCCAGCACGAGCGGGTGGTACAATGAGCAGTTCTTC. The complete variable domain, with remaining parts taken from reference TRBV2 and TRBJ2-1, reads EPEVTQTPSHQVTQMGQEVILRCVPISNHLYFYWYRQILGQKVEFLVSFYNNEISEKSEIFDDQFSVERPDGSNFTLKIRSTKLEDSAMYFCASTSGWYNEQFFGPGTRLTVL.